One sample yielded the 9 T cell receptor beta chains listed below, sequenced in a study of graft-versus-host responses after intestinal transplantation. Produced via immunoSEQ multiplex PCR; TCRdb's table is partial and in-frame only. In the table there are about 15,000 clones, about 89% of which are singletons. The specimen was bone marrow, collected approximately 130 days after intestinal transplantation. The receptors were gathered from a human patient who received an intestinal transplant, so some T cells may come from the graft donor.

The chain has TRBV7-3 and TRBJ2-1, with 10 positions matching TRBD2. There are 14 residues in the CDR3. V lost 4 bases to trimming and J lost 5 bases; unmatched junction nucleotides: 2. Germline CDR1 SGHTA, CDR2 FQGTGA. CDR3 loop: CASSWTSGDNEQFF. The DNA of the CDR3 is TGTGCCAGCAGCTGGACTAGCGGAGACAATGAGCAGTTCTTC.

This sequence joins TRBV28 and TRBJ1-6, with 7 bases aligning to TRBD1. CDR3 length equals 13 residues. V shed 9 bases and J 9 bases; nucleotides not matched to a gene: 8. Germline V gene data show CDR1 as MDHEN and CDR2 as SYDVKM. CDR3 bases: TGTGCCAGAGGCGACAGGGTGGGTTCACCCCTCCACTTT. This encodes CARGDRVGSPLHF.

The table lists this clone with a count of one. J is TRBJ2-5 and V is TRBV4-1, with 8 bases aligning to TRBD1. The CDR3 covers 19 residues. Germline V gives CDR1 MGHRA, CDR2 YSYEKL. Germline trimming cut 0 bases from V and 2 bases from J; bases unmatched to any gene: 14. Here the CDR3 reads CASSQDPLSRQGRQETQYF. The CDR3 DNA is TGCGCCAGCAGCCAAGATCCCTTGAGTCGACAGGGGAGGCAAGAGACCCAGTACTTC.

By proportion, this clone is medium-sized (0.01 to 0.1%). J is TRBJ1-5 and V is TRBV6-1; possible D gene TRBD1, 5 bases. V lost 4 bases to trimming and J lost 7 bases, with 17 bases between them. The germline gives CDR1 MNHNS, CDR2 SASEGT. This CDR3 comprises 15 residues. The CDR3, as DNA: TGTGCCAGCAGTGGCTTAGGAGGGACGAGCCAGCCCCAGCATTTT. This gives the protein CASSGLGGTSQPQHF.

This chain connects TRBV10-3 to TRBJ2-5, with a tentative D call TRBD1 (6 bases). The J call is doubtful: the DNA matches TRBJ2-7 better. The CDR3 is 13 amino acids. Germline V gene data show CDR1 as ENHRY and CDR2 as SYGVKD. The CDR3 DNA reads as TGTGCCATCAGTGAGACACAGGGATACGAGCAGTACTTC. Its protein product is CAISETQGYEQYF.

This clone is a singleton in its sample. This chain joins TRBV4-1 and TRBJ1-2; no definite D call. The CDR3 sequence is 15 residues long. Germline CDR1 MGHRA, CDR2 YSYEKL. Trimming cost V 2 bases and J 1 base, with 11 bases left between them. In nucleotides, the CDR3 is TGCGCCAGCAGCCAAAGGGTACAGATTAACTATGGCTACACCTTC. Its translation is CASSQRVQINYGYTF.

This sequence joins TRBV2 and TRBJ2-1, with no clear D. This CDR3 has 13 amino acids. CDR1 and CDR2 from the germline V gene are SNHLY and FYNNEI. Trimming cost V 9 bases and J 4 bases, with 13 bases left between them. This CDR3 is CARQGSLYNEQFF. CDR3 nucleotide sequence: TGTGCCAGACAAGGGTCCCTTTACAATGAGCAGTTCTTC.

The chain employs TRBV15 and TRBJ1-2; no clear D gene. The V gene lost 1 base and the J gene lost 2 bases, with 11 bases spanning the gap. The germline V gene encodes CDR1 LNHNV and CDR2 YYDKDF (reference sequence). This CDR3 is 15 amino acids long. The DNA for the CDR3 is TGTGCCACCAGCAGAGGTAGGGATTCGAACTATGGCTACACCTTC. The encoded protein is CATSRGRDSNYGYTF.

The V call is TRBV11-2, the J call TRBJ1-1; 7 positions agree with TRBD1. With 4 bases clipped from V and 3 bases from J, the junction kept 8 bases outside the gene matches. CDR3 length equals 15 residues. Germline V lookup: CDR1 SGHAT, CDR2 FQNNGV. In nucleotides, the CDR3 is TGTGCCAGCAGCTCTCGGACAGGCGTCGACACTGAAGCTTTCTTT. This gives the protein CASSSRTGVDTEAFF.